The rows below give T cell receptor beta chains drawn from one sample of a study of T cells expressing NK-cell markers. TCRdb re-called the 5' RACE reads and catalogs CDR3 proteins one per entry, DNA excluded. The sample includes about 550,000 distinct CDR3 sequences. Sequencing was performed on blood T cells: a sorted CD56 or NKG2C T cell subset, CD4+ or CD8+ T cells, or bulk PBMC T cells (not recorded which). The receptors come from a young man in good health. Both conserved end residues are part of each CDR3.

j_call: TRBJ2-1
v_call: TRBV4-1
cdr3_aa: CASSQDRTGLVNEQFF

j_call: TRBJ2-3
v_call: TRBV29-1
cdr3_aa: CSVRRGTDTQYF

j_call: TRBJ2-1
v_call: TRBV5-1
cdr3_aa: CASSLSSSGSRSYNEQFF

j_call: TRBJ2-1
v_call: TRBV25-1
cdr3_aa: CASAFLAVTGGEQFF

j_call: TRBJ2-1
v_call: TRBV10-2
cdr3_aa: CASSVDRLAQQFF

j_call: TRBJ2-5
v_call: TRBV2
cdr3_aa: CASRETGVAQETQYF

j_call: TRBJ2-1
v_call: TRBV12-3/TRBV12-4
cdr3_aa: CASRGLADSIYNEQFF

j_call: TRBJ2-3
v_call: TRBV6-1
cdr3_aa: CASRNTVTTDTQYF

j_call: TRBJ2-1
v_call: TRBV12-3/TRBV12-4
cdr3_aa: CASSLGLAAEQFF

j_call: TRBJ2-3
v_call: TRBV28
cdr3_aa: CASSYGGAGTDTQYF

j_call: TRBJ1-4
v_call: TRBV12-3/TRBV12-4
cdr3_aa: CASRAGTGVTNEKLFF

j_call: TRBJ1-3
v_call: TRBV12-3/TRBV12-4
cdr3_aa: CASRRTGANTIYF

j_call: TRBJ2-4
v_call: TRBV7-2
cdr3_aa: CASSASAGAGKNIQYF

j_call: TRBJ2-1
v_call: TRBV29-1
cdr3_aa: CSVAGGIGEQFF

j_call: TRBJ2-7
v_call: TRBV12-3/TRBV12-4
cdr3_aa: CASSPDGNTYEQYF

j_call: TRBJ2-3
v_call: TRBV7-2
cdr3_aa: CASSLGSRGPDTQYF

j_call: TRBJ2-5
v_call: TRBV3-1
cdr3_aa: CASSPRAARETQYF

j_call: TRBJ1-5
v_call: TRBV20-1
cdr3_aa: CSAGAGPNQPQHF

j_call: TRBJ2-5
v_call: TRBV5-1
cdr3_aa: CASRPHRETQETQYF

j_call: TRBJ2-1
v_call: TRBV3-1
cdr3_aa: CASSQSEYRLARYNEQFF

j_call: TRBJ1-2
v_call: TRBV20-1
cdr3_aa: CSAGDRRGYTF

j_call: TRBJ2-7
v_call: TRBV20-1
cdr3_aa: CSAGDSYYEQYF

j_call: TRBJ2-1
v_call: TRBV20-1
cdr3_aa: CSAGPGTNTGNEQFF